These 4 T cell receptor beta chains were all obtained from the same sample, sequenced in a study of identical twins. TCRdb re-called the 5' RACE reads with MiXCR, one entry per CDR3 protein. In the table there are some 1,700,000 distinct CDR3 sequences, under 35% of which are singletons. The sample comprised cord blood. These receptors all stem from a newborn girl in good health.

This clonotype was seen more than once but under ten times. The chain combines TRBV6-5 with TRBJ2-4; TRBD2 matches at 11 bases. In germline, CDR1 is MNHEY, CDR2 SVGAGI. Trimming cost V 6 bases and J 9 bases; bases outside gene matches: 10. This CDR3 is built from 15 residues. The CDR3 coding sequence is TGTGCCAGCAGGGCCGGGACTAGCGGACGGGCCATTCAGTACTTC. Protein: CASRAGTSGRAIQYF.

The chain couples TRBV6-5 to TRBJ1-5; D is ambiguous. Germline V lookup: CDR1 MNHEY, CDR2 SVGAGI. This CDR3 is 16 amino acids long. Between the trimmed V and J ends, which lost 0 bases and 6 bases, there was a span of 15 bases. The CDR3 loop reads CASSYSRWALGQPQHF. In nucleotides, the CDR3 is TGTGCCAGCAGTTACTCGAGATGGGCCCTGGGTCAGCCCCAGCATTTT.

The V call is TRBV20-1, the J call TRBJ1-2, with D tentatively TRBD1 (6 bases). Trimming took 1 base from V and 0 from J, leaving 9 bases between them. Germline assignment: CDR1 DFQATT and CDR2 SNEGSKA (reference sequence). The length of the CDR3 is 14 residues. The CDR3 DNA is TGCAGTGCTAGAGCTGACAGGTCTAACTATGGCTACACCTTC. This codes for CSARADRSNYGYTF.

The chain recombines TRBV5-6 with TRBJ1-5; no clear D. The CDR3 totals 17 residues. Looked up from germline, CDR1 is SGHDT and CDR2 is YYEEEE. Trimming pared 1 base from V and 0 bases from J, leaving 14 bases between. CDR3 region: CASSLRSAELSNQPQHF. CDR3 coding DNA: TGTGCCAGCAGCTTGCGGTCTGCAGAGCTTAGCAATCAGCCCCAGCATTTT. The whole variable domain, filled in from reference TRBV5-6 and TRBJ1-5, reads DAGVTQSPTHLIKTRGQQVTLRCSPKSGHDTVSWYQQALGQGPQFIFQYYEEEERQRGNFPDRFSGHQFPNYSSELNVNALLLGDSALYLCASSLRSAELSNQPQHFGDGTRLSIL.